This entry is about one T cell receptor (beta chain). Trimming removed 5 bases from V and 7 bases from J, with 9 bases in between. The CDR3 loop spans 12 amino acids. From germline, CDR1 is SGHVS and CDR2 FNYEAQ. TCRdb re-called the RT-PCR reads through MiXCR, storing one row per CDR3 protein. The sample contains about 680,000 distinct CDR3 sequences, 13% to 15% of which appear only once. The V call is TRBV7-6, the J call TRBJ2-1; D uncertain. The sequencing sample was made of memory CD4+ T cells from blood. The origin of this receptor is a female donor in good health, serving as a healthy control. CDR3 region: CASSGLGNEQFF. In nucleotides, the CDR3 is TGTGCCAGCAGCGGATTGGGGAATGAGCAGTTCTTC.